This T cell receptor beta chain was sequenced during a study of cytotoxic CD8 clonotypes in ibrutinib-treated CLL. Study-wide context: Included were 11 relapsed/refractory and about 15 treatment-naive patients, of whom approximately 17 were IGHV unmutated. Among the samples, the mean was roughly 260,000 productive templates and 94,082 productive rearrangements. Study-level results: Public clonotypes, an uncommon group, contracted or remained stable on treatment. Upon ibrutinib response clonality rose, and upon progression it fell back toward baseline.

TCRdb's table, derived via immunoSEQ multiplex PCR, lists solely in-frame clones and lacks some. The sample carries some 140,000 clones, approximately 90% recorded once. Only one count was recorded for this clone. Its target is not known. The CDR3 consists of 13 residues. Germline values: CDR1 SNHLY, CDR2 FYNNEI. Between the trimmed V and J ends, which lost 7 bases and 7 bases, there was a span of 16 bases. J is TRBJ2-5 and V is TRBV2, with D possibly matching TRBD1 (5 bases). Material: PBMCs, obtained after 12 months of ibrutinib treatment. The TCR sequence derives from a human donor with chronic lymphocytic leukemia. The CDR3 reads CASKQDPTGTQYF. Here the CDR3 DNA reads TGTGCCAGCAAACAGGACCCCACAGGGACCCAGTACTTC.